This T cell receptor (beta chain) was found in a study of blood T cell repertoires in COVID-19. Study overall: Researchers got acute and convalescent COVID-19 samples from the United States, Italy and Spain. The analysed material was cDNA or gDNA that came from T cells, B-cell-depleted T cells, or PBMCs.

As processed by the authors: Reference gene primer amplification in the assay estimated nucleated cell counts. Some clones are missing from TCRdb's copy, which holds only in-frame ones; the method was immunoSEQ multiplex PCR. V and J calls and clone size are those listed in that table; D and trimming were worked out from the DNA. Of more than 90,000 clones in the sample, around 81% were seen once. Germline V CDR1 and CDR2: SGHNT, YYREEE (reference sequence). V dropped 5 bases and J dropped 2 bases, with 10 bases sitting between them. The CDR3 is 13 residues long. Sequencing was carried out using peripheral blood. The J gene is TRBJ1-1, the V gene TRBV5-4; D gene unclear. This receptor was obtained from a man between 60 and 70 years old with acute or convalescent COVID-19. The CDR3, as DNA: TGTGCCAGCAGTTCGCAGATAAACACTGAAGCTTTCTTT. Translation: CASSSQINTEAFF.